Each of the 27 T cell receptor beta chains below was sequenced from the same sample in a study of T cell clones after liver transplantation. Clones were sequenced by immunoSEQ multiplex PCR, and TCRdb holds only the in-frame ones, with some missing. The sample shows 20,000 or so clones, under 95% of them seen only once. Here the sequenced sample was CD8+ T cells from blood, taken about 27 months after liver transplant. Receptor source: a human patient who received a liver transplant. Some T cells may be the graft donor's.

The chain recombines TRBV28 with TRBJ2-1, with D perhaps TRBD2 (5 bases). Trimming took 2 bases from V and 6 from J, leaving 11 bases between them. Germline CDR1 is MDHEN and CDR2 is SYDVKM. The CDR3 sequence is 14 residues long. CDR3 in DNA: TGTGCCAGCAGTTTACCCGGGATCATCAATGAGCAGTTCTTC. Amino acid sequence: CASSLPGIINEQFF. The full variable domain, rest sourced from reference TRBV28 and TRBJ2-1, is DVKVTQSSRYLVKRTGEKVFLECVQDMDHENMFWYRQDPGLGLRLIYFSYDVKMKEKGDIPEGYSVSREKKERFSLILESASTNQTSMYLCASSLPGIINEQFFGPGTRLTVL.

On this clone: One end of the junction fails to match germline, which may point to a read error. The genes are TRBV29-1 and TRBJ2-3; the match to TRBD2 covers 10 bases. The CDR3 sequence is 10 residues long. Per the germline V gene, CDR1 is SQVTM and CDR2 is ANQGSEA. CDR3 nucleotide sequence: TGCAGCGTTGAAGAAGGGACTAGCGAATTT. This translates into CSVEEGTSEF.

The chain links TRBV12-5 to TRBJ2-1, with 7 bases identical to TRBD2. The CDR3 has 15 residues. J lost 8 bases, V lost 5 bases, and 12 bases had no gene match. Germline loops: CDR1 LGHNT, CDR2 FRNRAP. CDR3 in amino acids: CASGRAGTIGDEQFF. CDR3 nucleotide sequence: TGTGCTAGTGGTCGCGCCGGGACTATAGGCGATGAGCAGTTCTTC.

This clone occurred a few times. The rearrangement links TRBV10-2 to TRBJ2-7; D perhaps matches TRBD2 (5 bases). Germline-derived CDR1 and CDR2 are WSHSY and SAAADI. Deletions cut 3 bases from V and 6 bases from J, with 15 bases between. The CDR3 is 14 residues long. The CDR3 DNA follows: TGCGCCAGCAGTGATCGGGGAGTTGGGCCCGAGCAGTACTTC. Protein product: CASSDRGVGPEQYF.

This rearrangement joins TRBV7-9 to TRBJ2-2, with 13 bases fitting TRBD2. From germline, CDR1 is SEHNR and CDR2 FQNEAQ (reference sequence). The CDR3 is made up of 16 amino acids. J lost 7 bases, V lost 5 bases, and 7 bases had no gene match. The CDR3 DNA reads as TGTGCCAGCAGCCCTACTAGCGGGAGGGCCGGCGGGGAGCTGTTTTTT. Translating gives CASSPTSGRAGGELFF.

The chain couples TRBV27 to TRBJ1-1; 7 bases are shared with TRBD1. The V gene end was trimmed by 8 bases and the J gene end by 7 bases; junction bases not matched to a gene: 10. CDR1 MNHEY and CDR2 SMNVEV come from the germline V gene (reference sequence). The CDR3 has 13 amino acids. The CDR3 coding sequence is TGTGCCAGCCAAACAGGGGTGTTGGGTGAAGCTTTCTTT. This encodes CASQTGVLGEAFF.

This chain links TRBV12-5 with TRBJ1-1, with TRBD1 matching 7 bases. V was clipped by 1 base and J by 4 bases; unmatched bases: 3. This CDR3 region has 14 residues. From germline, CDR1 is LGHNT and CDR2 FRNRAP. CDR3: CASGLGSGGTEAFF. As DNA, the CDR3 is TGTGCTAGTGGTTTGGGGTCAGGGGGCACTGAAGCTTTCTTT.

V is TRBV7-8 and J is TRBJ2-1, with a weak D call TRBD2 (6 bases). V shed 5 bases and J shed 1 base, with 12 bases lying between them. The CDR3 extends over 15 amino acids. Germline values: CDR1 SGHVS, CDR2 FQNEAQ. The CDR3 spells CASSPPGGSYNEQFF. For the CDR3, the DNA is TGTGCCAGCAGCCCGCCCGGGGGTTCCTACAATGAGCAGTTCTTC.

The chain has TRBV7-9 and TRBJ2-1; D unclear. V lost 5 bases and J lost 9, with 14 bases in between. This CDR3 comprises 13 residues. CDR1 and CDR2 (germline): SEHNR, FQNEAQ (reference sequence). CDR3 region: CASSASENGEQFF. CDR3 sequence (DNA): TGTGCCAGCAGCGCCTCGGAAAACGGTGAGCAGTTCTTC.

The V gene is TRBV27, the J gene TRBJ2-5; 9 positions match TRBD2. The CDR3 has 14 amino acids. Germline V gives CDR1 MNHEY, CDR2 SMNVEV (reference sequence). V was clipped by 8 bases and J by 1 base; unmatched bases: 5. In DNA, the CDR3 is TGTGCCAGCTATGGCGGGGGGGCCCAAGAGACCCAGTACTTC. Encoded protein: CASYGGGAQETQYF.

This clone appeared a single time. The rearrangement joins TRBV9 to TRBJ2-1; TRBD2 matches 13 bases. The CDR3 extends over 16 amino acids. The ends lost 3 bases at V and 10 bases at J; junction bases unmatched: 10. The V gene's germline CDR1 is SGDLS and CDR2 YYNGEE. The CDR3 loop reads CASSDTLAGGPGEQFF. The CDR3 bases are TGTGCCAGCAGCGACACACTAGCGGGAGGGCCTGGGGAGCAGTTCTTC.

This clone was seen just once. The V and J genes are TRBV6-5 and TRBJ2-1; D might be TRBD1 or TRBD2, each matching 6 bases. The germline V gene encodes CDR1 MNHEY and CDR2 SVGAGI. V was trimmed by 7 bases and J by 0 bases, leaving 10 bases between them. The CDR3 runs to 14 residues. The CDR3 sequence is CASNGGSSYNEQFF. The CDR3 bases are TGTGCCAGCAACGGGGGCTCCTCCTACAATGAGCAGTTCTTC.

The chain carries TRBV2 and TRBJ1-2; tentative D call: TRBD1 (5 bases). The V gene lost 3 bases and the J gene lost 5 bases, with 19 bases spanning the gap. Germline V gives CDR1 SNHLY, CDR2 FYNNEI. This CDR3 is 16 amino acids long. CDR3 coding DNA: TGTGCCAGCAGTGAGACAGAAGAACAGAAATTATATGGCTACACCTTC. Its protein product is CASSETEEQKLYGYTF.

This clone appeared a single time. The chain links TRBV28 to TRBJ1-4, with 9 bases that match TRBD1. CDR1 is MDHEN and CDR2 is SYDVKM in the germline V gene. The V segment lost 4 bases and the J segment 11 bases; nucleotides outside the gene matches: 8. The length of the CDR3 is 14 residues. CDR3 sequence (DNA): TGTGCCAGCAGTTCCGGACAGGGGAAGCTGAAACTGTTTTTT. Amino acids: CASSSGQGKLKLFF. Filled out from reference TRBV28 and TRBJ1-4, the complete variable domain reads DVKVTQSSRYLVKRTGEKVFLECVQDMDHENMFWYRQDPGLGLRLIYFSYDVKMKEKGDIPEGYSVSREKKERFSLILESASTNQTSMYLCASSSGQGKLKLFFGSGTQLSVL.

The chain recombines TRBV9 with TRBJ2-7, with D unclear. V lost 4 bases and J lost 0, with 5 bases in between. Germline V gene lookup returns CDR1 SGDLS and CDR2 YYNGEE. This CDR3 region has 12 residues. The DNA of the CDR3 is TGTGCCAGCAGCCCGGGCTCCTACGAGCAGTACTTC. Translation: CASSPGSYEQYF.

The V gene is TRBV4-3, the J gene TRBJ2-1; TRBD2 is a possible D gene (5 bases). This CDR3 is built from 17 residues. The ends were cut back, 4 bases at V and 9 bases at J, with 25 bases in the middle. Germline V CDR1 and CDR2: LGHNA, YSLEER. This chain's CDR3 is CASSRVWGENGKSEQFF. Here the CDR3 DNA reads TGCGCCAGCAGCCGAGTCTGGGGTGAGAACGGGAAAAGTGAGCAGTTCTTC.

CDR3 protein: CASSEQRRGFTLKRYEQYF. The CDR3 DNA reads TGTGCCAGCAGTGAGCAAAGGCGTGGGTTTACTCTAAAACGGTACGAGCAGTACTTC. The chain has TRBV2 and TRBJ2-7; D uncertain. The germline V and J ends were trimmed by 3 bases and 4 bases, with 28 bases remaining between them. The CDR3 sequence is 19 residues long. Germline loops: CDR1 SNHLY, CDR2 FYNNEI. The full variable domain, in which reference TRBV2 and TRBJ2-7 provide the parts outside the CDR3, is EPEVTQTPSHQVTQMGQEVILRCVPISNHLYFYWYRQILGQKVEFLVSFYNNEISEKSEIFDDQFSVERPDGSNFTLKIRSTKLEDSAMYFCASSEQRRGFTLKRYEQYFGPGTRLTVT.

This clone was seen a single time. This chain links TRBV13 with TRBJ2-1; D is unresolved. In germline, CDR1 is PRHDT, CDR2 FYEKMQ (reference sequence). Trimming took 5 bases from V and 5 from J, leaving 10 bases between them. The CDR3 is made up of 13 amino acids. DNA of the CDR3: TGTGCCAGCAGCATGATTCCCAACAATGAGCAGTTCTTC. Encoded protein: CASSMIPNNEQFF. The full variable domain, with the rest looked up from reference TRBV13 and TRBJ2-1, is AAGVIQSPRHLIKEKRETATLKCYPIPRHDTVYWYQQGPGQDPQFLISFYEKMQSDKGSIPDRFSAQQFSDYHSELNMSSLELGDSALYFCASSMIPNNEQFFGPGTRLTVL.

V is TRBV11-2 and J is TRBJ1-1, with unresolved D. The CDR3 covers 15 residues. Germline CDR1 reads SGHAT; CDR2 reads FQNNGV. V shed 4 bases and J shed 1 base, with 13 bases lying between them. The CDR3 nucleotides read TGTGCCAGCAGCTCATCGAGATCTCCGAACACTGAAGCTTTCTTT. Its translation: CASSSSRSPNTEAFF.

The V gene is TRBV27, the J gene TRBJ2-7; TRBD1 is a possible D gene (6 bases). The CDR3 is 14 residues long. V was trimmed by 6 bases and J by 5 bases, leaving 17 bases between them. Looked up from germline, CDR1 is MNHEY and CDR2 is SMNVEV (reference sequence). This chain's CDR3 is CASRPGQGIHEQYF. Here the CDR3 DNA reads TGTGCCAGCAGGCCGGGACAAGGGATCCACGAGCAGTACTTC.

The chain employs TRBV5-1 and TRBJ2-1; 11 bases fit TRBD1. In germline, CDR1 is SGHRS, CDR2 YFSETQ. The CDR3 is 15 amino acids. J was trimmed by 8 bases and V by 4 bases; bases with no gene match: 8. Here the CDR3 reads CASSDKGQGGHEQFF. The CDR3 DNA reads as TGCGCCAGCAGCGACAAGGGACAGGGGGGGCATGAGCAGTTCTTC. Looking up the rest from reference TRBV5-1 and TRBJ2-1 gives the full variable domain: KAGVTQTPRYLIKTRGQQVTLSCSPISGHRSVSWYQQTPGQGLQFLFEYFSETQRNKGNFPGRFSGRQFSNSRSEMNVSTLELGDSALYLCASSDKGQGGHEQFFGPGTRLTVL.

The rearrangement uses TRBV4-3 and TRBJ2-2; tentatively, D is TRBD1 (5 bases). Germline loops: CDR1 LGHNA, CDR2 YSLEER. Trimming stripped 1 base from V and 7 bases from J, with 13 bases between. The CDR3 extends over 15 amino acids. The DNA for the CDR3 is TGCGCCAGCAGCCAAGCGCAGGGCATGGGCGGGGAGCTGTTTTTT. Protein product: CASSQAQGMGGELFF.

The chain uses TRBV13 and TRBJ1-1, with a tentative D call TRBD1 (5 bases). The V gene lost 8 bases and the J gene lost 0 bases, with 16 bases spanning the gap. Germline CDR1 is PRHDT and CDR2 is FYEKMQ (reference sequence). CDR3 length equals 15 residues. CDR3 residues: CASRQRGGMNTEAFF. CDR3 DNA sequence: TGTGCCAGCCGCCAACGTGGGGGGATGAACACTGAAGCTTTCTTT.

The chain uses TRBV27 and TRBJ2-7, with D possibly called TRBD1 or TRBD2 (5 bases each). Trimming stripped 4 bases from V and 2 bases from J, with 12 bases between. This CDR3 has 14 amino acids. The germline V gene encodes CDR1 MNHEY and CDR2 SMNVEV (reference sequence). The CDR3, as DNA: TGTGCCAGCAGTTCCCGGGACGCAACCTACGAGCAGTACTTC. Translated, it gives CASSSRDATYEQYF.

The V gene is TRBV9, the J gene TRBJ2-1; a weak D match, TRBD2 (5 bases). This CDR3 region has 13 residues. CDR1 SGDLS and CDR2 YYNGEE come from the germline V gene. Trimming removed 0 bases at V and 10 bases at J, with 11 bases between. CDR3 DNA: TGTGCCAGCAGCGTAGCGGGATACCAAGAGCAGTTCTTC. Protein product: CASSVAGYQEQFF.

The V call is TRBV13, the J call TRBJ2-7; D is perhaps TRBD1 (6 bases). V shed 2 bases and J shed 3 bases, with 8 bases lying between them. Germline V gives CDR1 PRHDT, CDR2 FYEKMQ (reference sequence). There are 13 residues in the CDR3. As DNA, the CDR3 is TGTGCCAGCAGCTTACCGACAGGCTACGAGCAGTACTTC. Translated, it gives CASSLPTGYEQYF.

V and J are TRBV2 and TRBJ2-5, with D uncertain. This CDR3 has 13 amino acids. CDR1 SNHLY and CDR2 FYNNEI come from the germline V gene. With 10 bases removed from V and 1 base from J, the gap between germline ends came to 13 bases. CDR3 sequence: CATRAGGQETQYF. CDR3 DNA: TGTGCCACCCGAGCTGGCGGCCAAGAGACCCAGTACTTC.